These 19 T cell receptor beta chains came from one sample sequenced in a study of blood T cell repertoires in COVID-19. The assay was immunoSEQ multiplex PCR, and TCRdb's table has in-frame clones only and misses some. The data show 200,000 to 300,000 clones, approximately 90% seen once. Sample: peripheral blood. The receptors were gathered from a man in his sixties who had recovered from COVID-19.

The V gene is TRBV27, the J gene TRBJ1-5, with 9 bases matching TRBD1. Looked up from germline, CDR1 is MNHEY and CDR2 is SMNVEV (reference sequence). V lost 2 bases and J lost 4; bases outside the gene matches: 6. The CDR3 is 16 amino acids. CDR3 coding DNA: TGTGCCAGCAGTTTAATGGGACAGGGTAGGAATCAGCCCCAGCATTTT. Amino acid sequence: CASSLMGQGRNQPQHF.

Only a few counts were recorded for this clone. The rearrangement links TRBV4-2 to TRBJ2-2; 11 bases are shared with TRBD2. This CDR3 comprises 15 residues. V was pared by 8 bases and J by 7 bases, with 9 bases of the junction left unmatched. Germline V lookup: CDR1 LGHNA, CDR2 YNFKEQ. DNA of the CDR3: TGTGCCAGCGGTACTAGCGGGGGCCTACGCGGGGAGCTGTTTTTT. Protein: CASGTSGGLRGELFF.

The rearrangement uses TRBV7-2 and TRBJ2-2; the D gene is possibly TRBD1 (6 bases). The CDR3 spans 16 residues. The germline V gene encodes CDR1 SGHTA and CDR2 FQGNSA. The V end lost 3 bases, the J end lost 4 bases, and 15 bases lay between the germline ends. The CDR3 reads CASSLGHSITTGELFF. The CDR3 nucleotides are TGTGCCAGCAGCTTGGGACATAGCATTACCACCGGGGAGCTGTTTTTT.

This chain's CDR3 is CASSLSLSGGQETQYF. CDR3 nucleotides: TGCGCCAGCAGCTTGAGTCTTAGCGGGGGGCAAGAGACCCAGTACTTC. The V call is TRBV5-1, the J call TRBJ2-5; 10 nucleotides line up with TRBD2. Germline CDR1 reads SGHRS; CDR2 reads YFSETQ. V shed 1 base, J shed 2 bases, and the junction held 5 bases outside the gene matches. This CDR3 is 16 amino acids long.

CDR3: CATGKGPRAHEQFF. The CDR3 DNA reads TGTGCCACGGGAAAGGGTCCGAGGGCCCATGAGCAGTTCTTC. This chain uses TRBV24-1 with TRBJ2-1, with D possibly TRBD2 on 5 matching bases. This CDR3 region has 14 residues. Trimming removed 10 bases from V and 8 bases from J, with 20 bases in between. The germline CDR1 and CDR2 sequences are KGHDR and SFDVKD.

The V call is TRBV25-1, the J call TRBJ2-6; 7 bases fit TRBD2. This CDR3 is 18 amino acids long. CDR1 and CDR2 (germline): MGHDK, SYGVNS. J was trimmed by 0 bases and V by 7 bases; bases with no gene match: 12. Here the CDR3 reads CASTPDRGVYSGANVLTF. The CDR3 DNA sequence: TGTGCCAGCACCCCCGATCGGGGGGTCTACTCTGGGGCCAACGTCCTGACTTTC.

The genes are TRBV5-1 and TRBJ2-3, with TRBD1 matching 10 bases. The V segment lost 4 bases and the J segment 2 bases; nucleotides outside the gene matches: 7. The V gene's germline CDR1 is SGHRS and CDR2 YFSETQ. This CDR3 contains 16 residues. DNA for the CDR3: TGCGCCAGCAGCCCCGGGGACAGGGGTAACACAGATACGCAGTATTTT. Its protein is CASSPGDRGNTDTQYF.

This clone has just one count. This chain uses TRBV28 with TRBJ2-7; D is unresolved. The germline V and J ends were trimmed by 3 bases and 0 bases, with 18 bases remaining between them. Germline V gene data show CDR1 as MDHEN and CDR2 as SYDVKM. This CDR3 is built from 17 residues. CDR3 loop: CASSFKAVWAISYEQYF. CDR3 DNA sequence: TGTGCCAGCAGTTTTAAGGCAGTTTGGGCGATCTCCTACGAGCAGTACTTC.

The V call is TRBV6-5, the J call TRBJ2-7, with 9 bases aligning to TRBD1. Germline values: CDR1 MNHEY, CDR2 SVGAGI. The ends lost 5 bases at V and 4 bases at J; junction bases unmatched: 9. The CDR3 sequence is 15 residues long. In nucleotides, the CDR3 is TGTGCCAGCAGTATGGGACAGGGATCTCTTTACGAGCAGTACGTC. This encodes CASSMGQGSLYEQYV.

V usage is TRBV11-2 and J usage is TRBJ1-4; no reliable D call. The V and J ends lost 1 base and 4 bases respectively, with 10 bases between them. The germline V gene encodes CDR1 SGHAT and CDR2 FQNNGV. The CDR3 extends over 15 amino acids. The DNA for the CDR3 is TGTGCCAGCAGCTTAGTATGGGGAGGTAATGAAAAACTGTTTTTT. Amino acid sequence: CASSLVWGGNEKLFF. The entire variable domain, with the rest obtained from reference TRBV11-2 and TRBJ1-4, is as follows: EAGVAQSPRYKIIEKRQSVAFWCNPISGHATLYWYQQILGQGPKLLIQFQNNGVVDDSQLPKDRFSAERLKGVDSTLKIQPAKLEDSAVYLCASSLVWGGNEKLFFGSGTQLSVL.

The genes are TRBV3-1 (or the pseudogene TRBV3-2) and TRBJ1-2, with D maybe TRBD1 (5 bases). In germline, CDR1 is LGHDT, CDR2 YNNKEL (reference sequence). The V gene lost 1 base and the J gene lost 2 bases, with 14 bases spanning the gap. CDR3 length equals 16 residues. The CDR3 sequence: CASSQGGGIVNYGYTF. DNA for the CDR3: TGTGCCAGCAGCCAAGGGGGGGGGATCGTGAACTATGGCTACACCTTC.

J is TRBJ2-3 and V is TRBV19; D perhaps matches TRBD1 (6 bases). CDR1 is LNHDA and CDR2 is SQIVND in the germline V gene (reference sequence). Trimming shortened V by 10 bases and J by 2 bases, and 13 bases separated the two germline ends. CDR3 length equals 13 residues. CDR3: CATRTASTDTQYF. The CDR3 DNA follows: TGTGCCACACGGACAGCCTCCACAGATACGCAGTATTTT. Together with reference TRBV19 and TRBJ2-3, the CDR3 gives the full variable domain: DGGITQSPKYLFRKEGQNVTLSCEQNLNHDAMYWYRQDPGQGLRLIYYSQIVNDFQKGDIAEGYSVSREKKESFPLTVTSAQKNPTAFYLCATRTASTDTQYFGPGTRLTVL.

The chain joins TRBV19 to TRBJ1-2; 7 bases match TRBD1. J lost 4 bases, V lost 5 bases, and 10 bases had no gene match. The CDR3 extends over 15 amino acids. Germline CDR1 is LNHDA and CDR2 is SQIVND (reference sequence). The CDR3 nucleotides read TGTGCCAGTAGTGTCGGGACAGAAAAACCCTATGGCTACACCTTC. Encoded protein: CASSVGTEKPYGYTF.

This clone has a single count. The chain uses TRBV29-1 and TRBJ2-5; 10 bases map to TRBD2. Trimming cost V 2 bases and J 1 base; bases outside gene matches: 7. The CDR3 contains 16 residues. CDR1 and CDR2 (germline): SQVTM, ANQGSEA. The CDR3 is CSVEKSSGGFQETQYF. DNA of the CDR3: TGCAGCGTTGAAAAAAGTAGCGGGGGGTTCCAAGAGACCCAGTACTTC.

The chain is built from TRBV6-2 or TRBV6-3 and TRBJ2-7; D not resolved. The V end lost 5 bases, the J end lost 7 bases, and 18 bases lay between the germline ends. Germline loops: CDR1 MNHEY, CDR2 SVGEGT. This CDR3 is built from 14 residues. The CDR3 here is CASSGPATRREQYV. In nucleotides, the CDR3 is TGTGCCAGCAGTGGCCCGGCAACGAGGCGTGAGCAGTACGTC.

The chain uses TRBV6-5 and TRBJ2-3, with D perhaps matching TRBD1 (6 bases). V lost 6 bases, J lost 11 bases, and 15 bases lay in between. Germline CDR1 MNHEY, CDR2 SVGAGI. This CDR3 contains 12 residues. CDR3 in amino acids: CASRGTGSRQYF. The CDR3 nucleotides read TGTGCCAGCAGAGGAACAGGGTCGAGGCAGTATTTT.

This clone has a handful of counts. The chain combines TRBV2 with TRBJ2-1, with 8 bases identical to TRBD1. Germline CDR1 and CDR2: SNHLY and FYNNEI. The length of the CDR3 is 14 residues. Unmatched junction bases numbered 9, after V lost 6 bases and J lost 8 bases. DNA of the CDR3: TGTGCCAGCAGAACACCTCGGGGACAGGATGAGCAGTTCTTC. It specifies CASRTPRGQDEQFF.

The chain joins TRBV24-1 to TRBJ2-1; weak D call: TRBD2 (7 bases). Germline lookup yields CDR1 KGHDR and CDR2 SFDVKD. CDR3 size: 15 residues. The germline V and J ends were trimmed by 6 bases and 4 bases, with 15 bases remaining between them. The CDR3: CATSLRGGQYNEQFF. The CDR3 DNA follows: TGTGCCACCAGTCTGCGCGGGGGCCAGTACAATGAGCAGTTCTTC.

This clone showed up just once. The genes are TRBV10-1 and TRBJ2-7; TRBD1 aligns across 9 bases. The CDR3 is 13 residues long. Germline-derived CDR1 and CDR2 are WNHNN and SYGVQD (reference sequence). V gave up 8 bases and J gave up 4 bases; unmatched junction bases: 6. CDR3: CASGGTGKYEQYF. The CDR3 region has the DNA TGCGCCAGCGGGGGGACAGGGAAGTACGAGCAGTACTTC.